This T cell receptor beta chain was profiled in a study of cytomegalovirus exposure and HLA in healthy donors (dated by TCRdb to 2017 to 2019). Notes on the research overall: In an earlier analysis of roughly 500 of the donors, about 270 Gb of sequence data and about 110 million unique TCR beta sequences from 180 million or so T cells were reported. An early release covering roughly 600 HLA-typed donors comprised approximately 300 gigabases of sequencing data and about 90 million unique TCR sequences. Of the roughly 390 genotyped donors, less than 85% were placed in the genetic ancestry cluster associated with self-reported Caucasian donors. The aim of the study was to test whether cataloging public T cell receptors could identify signatures of past pathogen exposure. The T cell repertoires of several hundred subjects were profiled by immunosequencing and related to cytomegalovirus serostatus. Besides the first cohort of 500 to 700 subjects, a separate validation cohort made up of 120 different subjects was used. High-throughput TCR immunosequencing, statistical association of individual TCRs with disease status, and machine learning were combined to predict cytomegalovirus infection status. To study patterns of TCR occurrence, a later analysis re-analyzed previously published TCR beta repertoires from 650 to 750 donors and added high-resolution HLA genotyping. Rather than using new phenotypic data, the later analysis identified candidate immune exposures from TCR beta sequences and from how often those sequences occurred across donors. To decide whether each TCR beta V gene segment behaved as functional or pseudogenic, an earlier analysis of nearly 600 of the donors relied on high-throughput TCR beta sequencing. Alongside the repertoire data, information on donor age, sex, ethnicity and CMV serostatus was compiled. A later genetic analysis took genome-wide SNP genotypes for about 65% of the 666 donors and used that subset as a discovery cohort. All discovery cohort repertoires had been generated on a single sequencing platform. HLA typing included class I and class II loci at four-digit resolution. The number of typed donors differed by locus: about 629-630 for A, B, C, DRB1 and DQB1; some 500 for DQA1; roughly 600 for DPA1; and approximately 450 for DPB1. Four to six DR-DQ haplotypes were handled as single units for association and clustering, since linkage in the cohort was strong. Among roughly 400 genotyped donors of the cohort, an average of approximately 230,000 unique TCR beta nucleotide sequences were sequenced per donor, about a sixth of them non-productive.

Overall study outcomes, separate from this receptor: Linkage disequilibrium might explain the correlated functional status among segregating V segments, but an unknown experimental factor could not be excluded. In vitro tests confirmed that a few of the cytomegalovirus-associated TCR beta chains recognize cytomegalovirus antigens. A later analysis associated about 17,000 TCR beta sequences with specific HLA alleles at a false discovery rate of 0.05. According to a later genetic analysis, donors in an Asian-associated ancestry cluster had fewer N-insertions in productive TCRs than the roughly 700-donor mean. When HLA alleles, especially DR and DQ, strongly co-occurred, TCR associations were difficult to assign to individual alleles. The study gave a list of 150 to 200 TCR beta chains associated with cytomegalovirus. Only TCR beta chains were sequenced in this cohort, and the absence of alpha or paired-chain data limited detectable features. In a later analysis, HLA-associated TCR beta chains were found to be more clonally expanded and to have lower generation probabilities than equally common non-associated chains. According to a later analysis, most CMV-associated TCR beta chains appeared to be HLA-restricted, and the HLA associations seemed to be driven largely by CMV exposure. V-gene and J-gene trimming of TCR beta chains was associated with a missense DCLRE1C variant in a later genetic analysis, and the association was replicated in an independent cohort. In a later analysis, several top co-occurrence clusters were reported to appear linked to parvovirus B19, influenza, CMV and Epstein-Barr virus. While some public TCRs were present in many individuals, most TCR sequences turned up only very rarely across donors. A later analysis found that TCR association rates varied across HLA loci, with DRB1 alleles showing the most associated TCRs and HLA-C alleles the fewest. The authors suggested that the approach could potentially be generalized to other disease states and immunological phenotypes. Because HLA typing was missing for some donors at each locus, association tests included only the typed subset. The 87-base-pair reads could not distinguish some IMGT-functional V segments, including TRBV6-2 and TRBV6-3, so those segments were excluded. CMV serostatus was the only immune exposure information available for the cohort. In an earlier analysis of 587 of the donors, most TCR beta V segments appeared in productive rearrangements about 87% or about 30% of the time, broadly matching IMGT annotations. Sequencing depth was assumed to be roughly uniform across donors in the presence/absence analyses, though that assumption may not hold. The classifier was reported to diagnose cytomegalovirus status with high specificity and sensitivity in both the original cohort and the validation cohort. A cluster of highly shared sequence variants was judged likely to represent a technical artifact of the sequencing pipeline. Fewer than 20 rarely observed V segments, including chromosome 9 orphons, were excluded from the earlier analysis of a few hundred of the donors because counts were too low. A further reported finding was that TCR beta sequences accurately predicted the HLA-A and HLA-B alleles for most subjects in the first cohort.

Trimming costs V 6 bases and J 3 bases, and their ends lie 12 bases apart. From a lookup of the germline V gene, CDR1 and CDR2 are MNHEY and SVGAGI. The CDR3 goes from the cysteine to the phenylalanine over 14 residues. Of the read, only the CDR3 DNA is kept; its 42 bases are in frame from base 1. In this sample, this clone turned up once. Its antigen remains unidentified. Base qualities are not at hand, and no much larger clone is one base apart. The cohort was made up of several hundred healthy bone marrow donors. At the time of sampling, every cohort member was nominally healthy, though immune exposures that went unrecorded were likely present. The donor tested CMV seronegative, placing the donor among the roughly 350 seronegative members of the cohort. Each donor provided a peripheral blood sample, and peripheral blood mononuclear cells were used for TCR beta sequencing. Genomic DNA extraction from the blood cell samples was performed with the Qiagen DNeasy Blood Extraction Kit.

Library method: the immunoSEQ multiplex PCR assay. For the multiplex PCR, a mixture combining 60 forward primers for TCR Vbeta segments and 13 reverse primers for TCR Jbeta segments was used. The CDR3 region of rearranged TCR beta genes was amplified from genomic DNA by a multiplex PCR assay. The amplified TCR beta libraries were sequenced on the Illumina HiSeq System as 87-base-pair reads. In the authors' own workflow: In a later analysis, roughly 80 million unique TCR beta chains were counted across the approximately 620 repertoires, and roughly 10 million of these chains were shared by at least two donors. A nearest-neighbor algorithm error-corrected the raw reads and collapsed the reads into unique sequences, merging closely related sequences to remove PCR and sequencing errors. To assign V, D and J gene segments, CDR3 sequences were aligned to IMGT reference sequences. For a sequence to be retained, a match of at least six nucleotides to both a V gene segment and a J gene segment was required. Rearrangements were called productive when the CDR3 lacked stop codons and stayed in frame with V and J; all others were non-productive. Following IMGT convention, CDR3 was defined as the stretch from the second conserved V-encoded cysteine to the conserved J-encoded phenylalanine. Sequences without an unambiguous match to a single V gene segment were excluded from the earlier analysis of several hundred of the donors. An earlier analysis of several hundred of the donors called V segments functional above 56.7% productive rearrangements and segregating when the between-donor standard deviation exceeded 5%. A statistical classification framework was developed to diagnose cytomegalovirus status using the catalog of TCR beta chain sequences. V and J gene assignment, in a later analysis, came from comparing TCR nucleotide sequences with IMGT/GENE-DB human TR gene sequences. Using the TCRdist pipeline, a later analysis assigned CDR3 sequences along with most-parsimonious VDJ recombination scenarios. A later analysis defined each TCR beta chain by its CDR3 amino acid sequence plus V-gene family, and excluded reads lacking a unique V-gene family. To address suspected cross-contamination and a sequencing artifact, a later analysis removed a few hundred highly shared, low-generation-probability nucleotide sequences. In a later analysis, a clonal expansion index was calculated for each public chain from normalized within-repertoire ranks of inferred template counts. In a later analysis, generation probabilities were computed with a VDJ recombination model fitted to out-of-frame rearrangements, and the resulting probabilities were checked against IGoR. A later analysis scored TCR-TCR, TCR-HLA and TCR-CMV co-occurrence with hypergeometric tests, applying a repertoire-size bias correction to TCR pairs. A later analysis estimated false discovery rates by permuting HLA or CMV assignments 20 times. A later analysis grouped co-occurring TCRs with DBSCAN, adding TCRdist sequence similarity when clustering within HLA-allele-positive subsets. Co-occurrence clustering excluded repertoires with fewer than 30,000 or more than 120,000 public chains, plus five with anomalous nucleotide sharing. Held by TCRdb, this immuneACCESS table contains in-frame sequences only and omits some clones. Under half of the omission traces to an unresolved V gene where checked; the cause of the rest is unknown. That table is the source of V, J and clone size, and D and trimming were worked out from the DNA. This sample lists approximately 150,000 clones; about 84% were detected once. Under 5% of the sample comes from the top ten.

Sequencing used PBMCs. This receptor was identified in a man aged 18 to 29 in good health and CMV-seronegative. Rearrangement joined TRBV6-5 to TRBJ1-3, with no reliable assignment of the D segment. This receptor has the CDR3 CASSPQALGNTIYF. The DNA sequence is as follows: TGTGCCAGCAGCCCCCAGGCACTTGGAAACACCATATATTTT.